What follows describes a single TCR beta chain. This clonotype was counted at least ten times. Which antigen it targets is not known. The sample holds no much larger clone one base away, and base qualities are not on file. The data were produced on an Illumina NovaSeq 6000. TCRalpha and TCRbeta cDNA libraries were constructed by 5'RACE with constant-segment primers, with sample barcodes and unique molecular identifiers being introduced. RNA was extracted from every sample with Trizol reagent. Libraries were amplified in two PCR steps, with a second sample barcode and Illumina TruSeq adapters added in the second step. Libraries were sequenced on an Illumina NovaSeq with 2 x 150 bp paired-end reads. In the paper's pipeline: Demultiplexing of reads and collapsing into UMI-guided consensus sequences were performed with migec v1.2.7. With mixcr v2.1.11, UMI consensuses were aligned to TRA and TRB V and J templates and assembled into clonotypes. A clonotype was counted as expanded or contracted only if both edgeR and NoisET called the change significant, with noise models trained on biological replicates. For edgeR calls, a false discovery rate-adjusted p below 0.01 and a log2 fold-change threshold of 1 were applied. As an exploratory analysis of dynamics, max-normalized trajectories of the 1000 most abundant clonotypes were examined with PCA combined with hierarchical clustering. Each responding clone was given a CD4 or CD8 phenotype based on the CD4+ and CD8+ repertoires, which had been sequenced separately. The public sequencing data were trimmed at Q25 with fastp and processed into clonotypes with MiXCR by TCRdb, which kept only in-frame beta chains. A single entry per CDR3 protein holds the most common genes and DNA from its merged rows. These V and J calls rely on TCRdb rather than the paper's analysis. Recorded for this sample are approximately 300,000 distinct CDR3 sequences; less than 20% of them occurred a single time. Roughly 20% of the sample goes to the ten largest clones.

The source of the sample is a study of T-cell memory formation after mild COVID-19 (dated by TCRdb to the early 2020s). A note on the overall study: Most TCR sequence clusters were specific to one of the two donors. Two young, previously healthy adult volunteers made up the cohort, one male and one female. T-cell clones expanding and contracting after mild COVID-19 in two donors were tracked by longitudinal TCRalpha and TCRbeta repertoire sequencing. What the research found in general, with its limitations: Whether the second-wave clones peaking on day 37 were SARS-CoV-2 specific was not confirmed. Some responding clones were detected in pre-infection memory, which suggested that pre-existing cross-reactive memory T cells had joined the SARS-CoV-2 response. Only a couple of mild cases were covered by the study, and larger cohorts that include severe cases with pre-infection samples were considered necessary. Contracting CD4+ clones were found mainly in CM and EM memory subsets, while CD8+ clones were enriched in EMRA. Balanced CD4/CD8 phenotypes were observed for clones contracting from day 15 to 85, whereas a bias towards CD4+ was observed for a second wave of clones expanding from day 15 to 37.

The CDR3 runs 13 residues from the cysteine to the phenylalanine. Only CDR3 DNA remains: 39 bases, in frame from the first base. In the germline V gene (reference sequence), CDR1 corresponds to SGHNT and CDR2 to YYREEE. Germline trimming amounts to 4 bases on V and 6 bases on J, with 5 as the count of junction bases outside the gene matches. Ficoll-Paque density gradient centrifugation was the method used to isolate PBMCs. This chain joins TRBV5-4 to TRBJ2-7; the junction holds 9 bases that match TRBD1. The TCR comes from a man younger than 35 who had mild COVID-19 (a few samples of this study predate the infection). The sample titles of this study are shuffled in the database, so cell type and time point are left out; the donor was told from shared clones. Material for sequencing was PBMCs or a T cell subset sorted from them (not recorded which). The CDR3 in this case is CASSRDREGEQYF. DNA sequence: TGTGCCAGCAGCCGGGACAGGGAAGGCGAGCAGTACTTC.